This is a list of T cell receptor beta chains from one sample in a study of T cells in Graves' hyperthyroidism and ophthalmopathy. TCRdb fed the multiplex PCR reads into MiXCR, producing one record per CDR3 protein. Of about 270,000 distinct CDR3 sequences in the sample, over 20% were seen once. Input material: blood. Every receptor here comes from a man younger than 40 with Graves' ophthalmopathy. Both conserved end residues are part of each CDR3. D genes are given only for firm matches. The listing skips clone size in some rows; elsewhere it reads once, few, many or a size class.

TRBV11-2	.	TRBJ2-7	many	TGTGCCAGCAGCGACCAACAGGGCTACGAGCAGTACTTC	CASSDQQGYEQYF
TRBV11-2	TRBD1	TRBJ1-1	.	TGTGCCAGCAGCCGACGGACAGGGGACACTGAAGCTTTCTTT	CASSRRTGDTEAFF
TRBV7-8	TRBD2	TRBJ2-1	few	TGTGCCAGCAGCTCCCCCTCAGTAGTAGCGGGAGATAATGAGCAGTTCTTC	CASSSPSVVAGDNEQFF
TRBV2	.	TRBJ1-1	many	TGTGCCAGCAGGGAGGGGATTTCGTACACTGAAGCTTTCTTT	CASREGISYTEAFF
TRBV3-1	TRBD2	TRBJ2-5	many	TGTGCCAGCAGCCACGGGGCGGGAGCGACGGAGACCCAGTACTTC	CASSHGAGATETQYF
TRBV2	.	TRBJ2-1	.	TGTGCCAGCTGGCCCGGGACAAGATACAATGAGCAGTTCTTC	CASWPGTRYNEQFF
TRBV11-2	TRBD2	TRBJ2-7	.	TGTGCCAGCGCAGCCTCTAGCGGGAGTATTAGCGAGCAGTACTTC	CASAASSGSISEQYF
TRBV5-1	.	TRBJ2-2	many	TGCGCCAGCAGCACCGGGCTCTCCATCAACACCGGGGAGCTGTTTTTT	CASSTGLSINTGELFF
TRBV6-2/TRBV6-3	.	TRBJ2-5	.	TGTGCCAGCAGTTACTTGGGCCAAGAGACCCAGTACTTC	CASSYLGQETQYF
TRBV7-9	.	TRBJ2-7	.	TGTGCCAGCAGCGTAAGTGGAGGGGAGCAGTACTTC	CASSVSGGEQYF
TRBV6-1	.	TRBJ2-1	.	TGTGCCAGCAGTGAAGAGGCTAGCGCATACAATGAGCAGTTCTTC	CASSEEASAYNEQFF
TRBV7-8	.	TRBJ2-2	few	TGTGCCAGCAGCCCCCGGCGCATCACCGGGGAGCTGTTTTTT	CASSPRRITGELFF
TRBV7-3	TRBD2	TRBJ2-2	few	TGTGCCAGCAGCTTAAGGGGCCCGACTAGCGGGAGGCTGAACACCGGGGAGCTGTTTTTT	CASSLRGPTSGRLNTGELFF